This T cell receptor (beta chain) is from a study of T cell responses to AZD1222 COVID-19 vaccine. Germline V gene data show CDR1 as LGHNA and CDR2 as YNFKEQ. The CDR3 length is 16 residues. Trimming removed 1 base from V and 5 bases from J, with 17 bases in between. Clones were read by immunoSEQ multiplex PCR, and TCRdb kept only the in-frame ones, dropping some. The sample carries over 150,000 clones, 90% recorded once. This clone was seen a single time. The chain employs TRBV4-2 and TRBJ2-5; D possibly corresponds to TRBD1 (6 bases). This TCR was recovered from an adult in good health. The sequencing used peripheral blood, collected on day 0 of AZD1222 vaccination. The CDR3 sequence is CASSQGGGEAGETQYF. DNA of the CDR3: TGTGCCAGCAGCCAAGGAGGGGGTGAGGCAGGTGAGACCCAGTACTTC.